These 6 T cell receptor beta chains came from one sample sequenced in a study of blood T cells in healthy people across ages. Next came a second PCR, run for about 7 to 12 cycles, which used a sample-barcoded 5' primer along with a J-beta primer mix. TCRdb re-analysed the 5' RACE reads in MiXCR, keeping a single row per CDR3 protein. The table lists around 1.7 million distinct CDR3 sequences, 28% of them singletons. The specimen sequenced was blood. The receptors stem from a young woman in good health.

The chain carries TRBV7-8 and TRBJ2-4; possibly TRBD2 for D (5 bases). This CDR3 is built from 17 residues. The V end lost 5 bases, the J end lost 0 bases, and 17 bases lay between the germline ends. Per the germline V gene, CDR1 is SGHVS and CDR2 is FQNEAQ. The CDR3 is CASSETREVLAKNIQYF. In DNA, the CDR3 is TGTGCCAGCAGCGAAACTAGGGAAGTTTTAGCCAAAAACATTCAGTACTTC.

Of note for this clonotype: One base away lies a much larger clone, so this may be a sequencing read error. This rearrangement joins TRBV28 to TRBJ2-1, with 7 nucleotides matching TRBD1. The CDR3 spans 13 residues. Germline CDR1 is MDHEN and CDR2 is SYDVKM. J lost 5 bases, V lost 4 bases, and 2 bases had no gene match. The CDR3 coding sequence is TGTGCCAGCAGTTCGACAGGGAACAATGAGCAGTTCTTC. It yields the protein CASSSTGNNEQFF.

This chain links TRBV7-9 with TRBJ2-7; 12 bases agree with TRBD2. V lost 5 bases to trimming and J lost 8 bases; unmatched junction nucleotides: 10. Germline CDR1 SEHNR, CDR2 FQNEAQ (reference sequence). The CDR3 is 15 amino acids. CDR3 protein: CASSTRLAGENKQYF. The CDR3 coding sequence is TGTGCCAGCAGCACACGACTAGCGGGAGAAAACAAGCAGTACTTC.

The table lists this clonotype with many counts. The chain combines TRBV3-1 with TRBJ2-7, with a weak D call TRBD2 (6 bases). Per the germline V gene, CDR1 is LGHDT and CDR2 is YNNKEL (reference sequence). V was shortened by 0 bases and J by 0 bases, with 15 bases between the two germline ends. The CDR3 covers 17 residues. CDR3 coding DNA: TGTGCCAGCAGCCAAGACAGGGACTCCCCGTACTCCTACGAGCAGTACTTC. Protein: CASSQDRDSPYSYEQYF.

The CDR3 DNA sequence: TGTGCCAGCAGCCCGATTAAGGGGCTTAACAATGAGCAGTTCTTC. This encodes CASSPIKGLNNEQFF. The V call is TRBV7-9, the J call TRBJ2-1; a weak D match, TRBD1 (5 bases). V lost 5 bases and J 5 bases, leaving 16 bases between the germline ends. CDR1 and CDR2 from the germline V gene are SEHNR and FQNEAQ (reference sequence). The CDR3 covers 15 residues.

The CDR3 DNA reads as TGTGCCAGCAGCTTGCCCGGGACAGGGTTTTACGAGCAGTACTTC. Its translation is CASSLPGTGFYEQYF. The J gene is TRBJ2-4, the V gene TRBV7-9; 9 bases fit TRBD1. The J call may be in error: the DNA end matches TRBJ2-7 better. The CDR3 sequence is 15 residues long. Germline V CDR1 and CDR2: SEHNR, FQNEAQ (reference sequence).